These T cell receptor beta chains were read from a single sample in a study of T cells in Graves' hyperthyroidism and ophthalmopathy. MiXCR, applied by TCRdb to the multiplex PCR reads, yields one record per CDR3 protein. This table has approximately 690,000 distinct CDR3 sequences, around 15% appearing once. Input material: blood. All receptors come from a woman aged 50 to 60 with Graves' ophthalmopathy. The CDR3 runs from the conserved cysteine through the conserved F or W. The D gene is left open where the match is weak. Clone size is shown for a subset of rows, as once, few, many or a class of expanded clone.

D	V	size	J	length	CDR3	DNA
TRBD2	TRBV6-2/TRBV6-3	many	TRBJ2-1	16	CASSSPPSGVHNEQFF	TGTGCCAGCAGTTCCCCTCCTAGCGGGGTACACAATGAGCAGTTCTTC
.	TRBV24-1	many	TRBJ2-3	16	CATSDPGRESTDTQYF	TGTGCCACCAGTGACCCGGGACGGGAAAGCACAGATACGCAGTATTTT
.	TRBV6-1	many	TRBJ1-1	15	CASSYPGHVNTEAFF	TGTGCCAGCAGTTATCCGGGACACGTCAACACTGAAGCTTTCTTT
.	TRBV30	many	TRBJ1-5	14	CAWKGRGASQPQHF	TGTGCCTGGAAGGGCAGGGGAGCTAGTCAGCCCCAGCATTTT
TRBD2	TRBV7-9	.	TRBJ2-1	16	CASSRRLAGGGNEQFF	TGTGCCAGCAGCAGGCGACTAGCGGGAGGGGGCAATGAGCAGTTCTTC
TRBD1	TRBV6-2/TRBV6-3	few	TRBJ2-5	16	CASSLRDSRYQETQYF	TGTGCCAGCAGCCTTCGGGACAGTAGATACCAAGAGACCCAGTACTTC
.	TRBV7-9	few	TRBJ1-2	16	CASSLDPAGSHYGYTF	TGTGCCAGCAGCTTAGATCCGGCGGGATCTCACTATGGCTACACCTTC
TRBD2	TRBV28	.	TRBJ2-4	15	CASLSPVGGKNIQYF	TGTGCCAGCTTATCGCCGGTGGGGGGGAAAAACATTCAGTACTTC
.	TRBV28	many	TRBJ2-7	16	CASSLYPALTSYEQYF	TGTGCCAGCAGTTTATATCCAGCGTTAACCTCCTACGAGCAGTACTTC
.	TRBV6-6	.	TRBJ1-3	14	CASSYSYSGNTIYF	TGTGCCAGCAGTTACAGCTACTCTGGAAACACCATATATTTT
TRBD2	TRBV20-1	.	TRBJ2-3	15	CSARGLAGGIDTQYF	TGCAGTGCTAGAGGGCTAGCGGGAGGTATAGATACGCAGTATTTT
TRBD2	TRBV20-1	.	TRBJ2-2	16	CSAPGTSGRLTGELFF	TGCAGTGCGCCCGGGACTAGCGGGAGGTTAACCGGGGAGCTGTTTTTT
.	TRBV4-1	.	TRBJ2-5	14	CASSQDRGGTAQYF	TGCGCCAGCAGCCAAGATAGGGGCGGGACGGCCCAGTACTTC
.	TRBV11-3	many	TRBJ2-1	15	CASSHPRGTSGEQFF	TGTGCCAGCAGCCACCCCCGGGGGACGTCGGGAGAGCAGTTCTTC
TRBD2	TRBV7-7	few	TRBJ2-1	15	CASSLRLAENNEQFF	TGTGCTAGCAGCTTGCGACTAGCGGAAAACAATGAGCAGTTCTTC
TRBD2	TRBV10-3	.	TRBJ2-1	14	CATTSGRAGNEQFF	TGTGCCACGACTAGCGGGAGGGCTGGCAATGAGCAGTTCTTC
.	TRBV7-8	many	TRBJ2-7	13	CASSLGFPYEQYF	TGTGCCAGCAGCTTAGGGTTTCCGTACGAGCAGTACTTC
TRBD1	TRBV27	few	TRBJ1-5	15	CASSIGTGGAQPQHF	TGTGCCAGCAGTATCGGGACAGGGGGGGCACAGCCCCAGCATTTT
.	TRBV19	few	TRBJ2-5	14	CASSGLRPQETQYF	TGTGCCAGTAGTGGACTACGGCCCCAAGAGACCCAGTACTTC